The rows below give T cell receptor beta chains drawn from one sample of a study of OX40 agonist ivuxolimab in advanced cancers. Assay: immunoSEQ multiplex PCR; the TCRdb copy retains only in-frame clones and omits some. The table lists 20,000 to 25,000 clones, about 87% of them singletons. This specimen was CD4+ or CD8+ T cells sorted from blood, taken in a trial of the OX40 agonist ivuxolimab. These receptors came from an adult with an advanced solid tumor such as melanoma, head and neck, liver or kidney cancer. CDR3s include the opening cysteine and the closing phenylalanine or tryptophan. D genes are given only for firm matches. Where a row states a size, it is once, few, many or the class of an expanded clone; other rows omit it.

D	size	V	J	length	DNA	CDR3
TRBD1	-	TRBV27	TRBJ2-6	16	TGTGCCAGCAGTTCAACAGGGGGTGAAGGGGCCAACGTCCTGACTTTC	CASSSTGGEGANVLTF
-	-	TRBV7-2	TRBJ2-7	13	TGTGCCAGCAGTAAGAGTGGCGGCTACGAGCAGTACTTC	CASSKSGGYEQYF
-	-	TRBV25-1	TRBJ1-1	14	TGTGCCAGCAATTCGGGACGGATGAACACTGAAGCTTTCTTT	CASNSGRMNTEAFF
-	-	TRBV28	TRBJ2-3	15	TGTGCCAGCAGTTTATGGGGACACACCACAGATACGCAGTATTTT	CASSLWGHTTDTQYF
-	-	TRBV12-5	TRBJ1-2	16	TGTGCTAGTGGTTTGGTATATGACGTCGGGCGGGATGGCTACACCTTC	CASGLVYDVGRDGYTF
-	-	TRBV11-2	TRBJ1-2	14	TGTGCCAGCAGCTTGCAGGGACGTAGCTATGGCTACACCTTC	CASSLQGRSYGYTF
-	-	TRBV10-3	TRBJ2-2	14	TGTGCCATCAGTGGACAGGCGATCACCGGGGAGCTGTTTTTT	CAISGQAITGELFF
TRBD2	-	TRBV9	TRBJ2-7	14	TGTGCCAGCAGCCAGCAACTAGCGAGCTACGAGCAGTACTTC	CASSQQLASYEQYF
-	-	TRBV28	TRBJ1-1	12	TGTGCCAGCGGAGGGCTCCACACTGAAGCTTTCTTT	CASGGLHTEAFF
-	-	TRBV14	TRBJ1-3	14	TGTGCCAGCAGCCAAAGCCTCCCCGGATACACCATATATTTT	CASSQSLPGYTIYF
-	-	TRBV19	TRBJ2-6	15	TGTGCCAGTAGCCTAAGTGAGACTGGGGCCAACGTCCTGACTTTC	CASSLSETGANVLTF
TRBD2	-	TRBV11-2	TRBJ2-1	15	TGTGCCAGCAGCCCTCGGACTAGCCCCAACAATGAGCAGTTCTTC	CASSPRTSPNNEQFF
-	-	TRBV9	TRBJ2-1	17	TGTGCCAGCAGCGTAGCCCTCCTGCAGGGGGGTATGATTGAGCAGTTCTTC	CASSVALLQGGMIEQFF
-	once	TRBV29-1	TRBJ1-1	14	TGCAGTACCACCGAGGGCGGATCGAACACTGAAGCTTTCTTT	CSTTEGGSNTEAFF
-	-	TRBV5-1	TRBJ2-1	13	TGCGCCAGCATGGAGCAGTCCTACAATGAGCAGTTCTTC	CASMEQSYNEQFF
TRBD1	-	TRBV6-6	TRBJ1-3	16	TGTGCCAGCAGCAATCCCCGGGACAGGGTCTACAACACCATATATTTT	CASSNPRDRVYNTIYF
-	-	TRBV4-2	TRBJ2-2	16	TGTGCCAGCAGCCAAGGACTCGCGGGGAGCACCGGGGAGCTGTTTTTT	CASSQGLAGSTGELFF
TRBD2	once	TRBV4-3	TRBJ2-7	16	TGCGCCAGCAGCCACGGGACTAGCGGGATAAATTACGAGCAGTACTTC	CASSHGTSGINYEQYF
-	-	TRBV5-6	TRBJ2-2	15	TGTGCCAGCAGCATTCTGGCAGGGAACACCGGGGAGCTGTTTTTT	CASSILAGNTGELFF
-	once	TRBV6-6	TRBJ2-3	13	TGTGCCAAATTACCAGGGCGCGAAGATACGCAGTATTTT	CAKLPGREDTQYF
-	-	TRBV19	TRBJ2-2	13	TGTGCCAGTAGTTTACGGGGCTACGGGGAGCTGTTTTTT	CASSLRGYGELFF
-	few	TRBV10-2	TRBJ2-2	13	TGCGCCAGCCGGGTGCAGGGGAGCGGGGAGCTGTTTTTT	CASRVQGSGELFF
-	-	TRBV6-5	TRBJ1-3	15	TGTGCCAGCAGTTACGAAGACATGCAGGGACCCCTGAAATATTTT	CASSYEDMQGPLKYF
TRBD2	-	TRBV7-6	TRBJ2-3	15	TGTGCCAGCAGCCACGGACTAGCGGTGGGGGATACGCAGTATTTT	CASSHGLAVGDTQYF
-	-	TRBV27	TRBJ1-5	16	TGTGCCAGCAGTTCATTCCCCAGGGGTGGCAATCAGCCCCAGCATTTT	CASSSFPRGGNQPQHF
-	-	TRBV19	TRBJ2-1	14	TGTGCCAGCAAGGAGGGGAGCTCCTACAATGAGCAGTTCTTC	CASKEGSSYNEQFF
-	-	TRBV5-4	TRBJ1-1	15	TGTGCCAGCAGCCTGGGTGGACAGCTGAACACTGAAGCTTTCTTT	CASSLGGQLNTEAFF
-	-	TRBV27	TRBJ1-5	15	TGTGCCAGCAGTTTACATGGGGAGGACAATCAGCCCCAGCATTTT	CASSLHGEDNQPQHF
TRBD2	few	TRBV7-9	TRBJ2-1	15	TGTGCCAGCAGCCCCGGGACTAGCGGGAGCAATGAGCAGTTCTTC	CASSPGTSGSNEQFF
-	-	TRBV13	TRBJ1-2	14	TGTGCCAGCAGTCACCCCCGGGAGGGACGCGGCTACACCTTC	CASSHPREGRGYTF
-	-	TRBV1	TRBJ2-6	18	TGCACCAGCAGTCGATTCAGTTCGTGCACAAGTCGGGCCAACGTCCTGACTTTC	CTSSRFSSCTSRANVLTF
-	-	TRBV7-2	TRBJ1-2	14	TGTGCCAGCAGCTTAAGTGGGATTCACTATGGCTACACCTTC	CASSLSGIHYGYTF
-	-	TRBV11-2	TRBJ1-1	13	TGTGCCAGCAGCGATACAGGGTACACTGAAGCTTTCTTT	CASSDTGYTEAFF
-	few	TRBV11-3	TRBJ2-7	14	TGTGCCAGCAGCTTAAGGGGGGACTCCTACGAGCAGTACTTC	CASSLRGDSYEQYF
-	-	TRBV18	TRBJ1-1	16	TGTGCCAGCTCACTGGCCAAAACAGGCCCCGTGGGTGAAGCTTTCTTT	CASSLAKTGPVGEAFF
-	once	TRBV30	TRBJ2-1	16	TGTGCCTGGAGTGCACCTACTAGTCGCTCCTACAATGAGCAGTTCTTC	CAWSAPTSRSYNEQFF
TRBD2	-	TRBV7-8	TRBJ2-1	14	TGTGCCAGCGGGATGGGACTAGGCTACAATGAGCAGTTCTTC	CASGMGLGYNEQFF
-	-	TRBV5-6	TRBJ2-3	16	TGTGCCAGCAGCTTAAACAGGGTAACCGGCACAGATACGCAGTATTTT	CASSLNRVTGTDTQYF
-	-	TRBV5-1	TRBJ2-2	13	TGCGCCAGCAGCCGCAGGGACGCCGGGGAGCTGTTTTTT	CASSRRDAGELFF
-	-	TRBV2	TRBJ1-5	13	TGTGCCAGCGGGGCCGGGGAGGGCCAGCCCCAGCATTTT	CASGAGEGQPQHF
-	-	TRBV7-2	TRBJ2-5	13	TGTGCCAGCAGCTTTGGGGCCCAAGAGACCCAGTACTTC	CASSFGAQETQYF
-	-	TRBV21-1	TRBJ1-1	16	TGTGCCAGCAGGGTCTCCTACTACACAATTCGCACTGAAGCTTTCTTT	CASRVSYYTIRTEAFF
TRBD2	few	TRBV5-1	TRBJ2-7	14	TGCGCCAGCAGCGAAACAGGACTAGCGGGAGCATCGTACTTC	CASSETGLAGASYF
TRBD2	-	TRBV4-1	TRBJ2-4	21	TGCGCCAGCAGCCACCTACCGGGACTAGCGGGAGGAATGGTGGGTAAAAACATTCAGTACTTC	CASSHLPGLAGGMVGKNIQYF
TRBD1	-	TRBV18	TRBJ1-1	12	TGTGCCAGCTCGGGACAGGACACTGAAGCTTTCTTT	CASSGQDTEAFF
TRBD1	once	TRBV28	TRBJ1-2	14	TGTGCCAGCAGCCCCGTAGACAGGGACTATGGCTACACCTTC	CASSPVDRDYGYTF
TRBD2	-	TRBV7-3	TRBJ2-1	16	TGTGCCAGCAGCCCAAGGCTAGCGGGAGGGCCGAGTGAGCAGTTCTTC	CASSPRLAGGPSEQFF
-	-	TRBV27	TRBJ2-1	14	TGTGCCAGCAAGGCGGCAGCCCGTTACAATGAGCAGTTCTTC	CASKAAARYNEQFF
-	-	TRBV7-9	TRBJ1-3	17	TGTGCCAGCAGCCCCCTAAACGGACACCACTCTGGAAACACCATATATTTT	CASSPLNGHHSGNTIYF
-	-	TRBV6-6	TRBJ2-5	15	TGTGCCAGCAGTTACTCGTCAGGTTACCAAGAGACCCAGTACTTC	CASSYSSGYQETQYF
TRBD2	-	TRBV2	TRBJ2-3	15	TGTGCCTCAAGATACGCGGGAGTTACCACAGATACGCAGTATTTT	CASRYAGVTTDTQYF
-	-	TRBV10-3	TRBJ1-4	15	TGTGCCATCAGTGAGGGTGCACCAACTAATGAAAAACTGTTTTTT	CAISEGAPTNEKLFF
TRBD2	-	TRBV14	TRBJ2-3	15	TGTGCCAGCAGCCTACATAGCGGGGGCACAGATACGCAGTATTTT	CASSLHSGGTDTQYF
-	-	TRBV7-2	TRBJ2-7	16	TGTGCCAGCAGCTTAGGATGGAGCGCCTCCTCCTACGAGCAGTACTTC	CASSLGWSASSYEQYF
-	-	TRBV5-6	TRBJ2-3	16	TGTGCCAGCAGCTTGGGACTGGGCGGGACCACAGATACGCAGTATTTT	CASSLGLGGTTDTQYF
TRBD1	-	TRBV13	TRBJ1-1	16	TGTGCCAGCAGCTCCCTGGACAGGTTGATGAACACTGAAGCTTTCTTT	CASSSLDRLMNTEAFF